This TCR beta chain originates from a study of control samples from healthy donors and cancer patients. Sequencing used immunoSEQ multiplex PCR; TCRdb keeps in-frame clones, though not all of them. The sample holds roughly 70,000 clones, around 93% seen once. Germline CDR1 is SEHNR and CDR2 is FQNEAQ (reference sequence). The CDR3 contains 11 residues. V lost 5 bases and J lost 9, with 8 bases in between. Input material: blood. V and J are TRBV7-9 and TRBJ2-1; D remains ambiguous. This TCR was sampled from a woman in her twenties or thirties in good health. Here the CDR3 reads CASSTGLEQFF. In DNA, the CDR3 is TGTGCCAGCAGCACGGGCCTTGAGCAGTTCTTC.